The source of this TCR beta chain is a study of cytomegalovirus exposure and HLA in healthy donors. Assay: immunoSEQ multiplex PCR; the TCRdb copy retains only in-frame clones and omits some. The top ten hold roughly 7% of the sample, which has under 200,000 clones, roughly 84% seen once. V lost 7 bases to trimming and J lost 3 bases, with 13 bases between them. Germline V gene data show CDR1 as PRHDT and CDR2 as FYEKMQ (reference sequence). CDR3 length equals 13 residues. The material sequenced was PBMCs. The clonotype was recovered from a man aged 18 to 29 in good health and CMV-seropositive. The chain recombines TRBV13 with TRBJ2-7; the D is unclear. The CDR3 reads CASKDRTFYEQYF. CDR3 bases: TGTGCCAGCAAAGATAGAACCTTCTACGAGCAGTACTTC.